This T cell receptor (beta chain) appears in the sequencing data of a study of cytomegalovirus exposure and HLA in healthy donors. Study at large: As an earlier analysis found, roughly 170 million T cells yielded fewer than 130 million unique TCR beta sequences. General observations from the study: According to the study, 160 or so TCR beta chains were cytomegalovirus-associated. The Asian-associated ancestry cluster reportedly had fewer N-insertions than the approximately 610-donor mean in a later analysis.

This CDR3 is 10 amino acids long. From germline, CDR1 is SGHRS and CDR2 YFSETQ. Notes on this clone: Its antigen is currently unknown. At one boundary the junction diverges from the germline segment, which might be a read error.

The PCR contained 60 Vbeta and 13 Jbeta primers. The protocol was immunoSEQ multiplex PCR, while the TCRdb copy is restricted to in-frame clones and leaves out a portion. The sample contains approximately 150,000 clones, approximately 72% of which appear only once. The gene calls are TRBV5-1 and TRBJ1-1; no firm D call. The origin of this receptor is a human donor in good health. Sequencing was carried out using PBMCs. The DNA of the CDR3 is TGTGCCAGCAGCGGAGATTCCCCCCTCTTT. This encodes CASSGDSPLF.